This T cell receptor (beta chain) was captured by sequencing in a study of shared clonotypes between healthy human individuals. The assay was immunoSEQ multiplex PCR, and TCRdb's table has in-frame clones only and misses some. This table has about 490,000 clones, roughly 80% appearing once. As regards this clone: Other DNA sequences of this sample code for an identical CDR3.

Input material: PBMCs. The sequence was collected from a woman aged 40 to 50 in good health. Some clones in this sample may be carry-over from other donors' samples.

CDR3 in DNA: TGCGCCAGCAGCCGGGACAGGGGGTCCACTGAAGCTTTCTTT. The encoded protein is CASSRDRGSTEAFF. The chain is built from TRBV4-1 and TRBJ1-1, with 11 positions matching TRBD1. Germline CDR1 and CDR2: MGHRA and YSYEKL. The CDR3 contains 14 residues. V lost 4 bases and J lost 4; bases outside the gene matches: 2.